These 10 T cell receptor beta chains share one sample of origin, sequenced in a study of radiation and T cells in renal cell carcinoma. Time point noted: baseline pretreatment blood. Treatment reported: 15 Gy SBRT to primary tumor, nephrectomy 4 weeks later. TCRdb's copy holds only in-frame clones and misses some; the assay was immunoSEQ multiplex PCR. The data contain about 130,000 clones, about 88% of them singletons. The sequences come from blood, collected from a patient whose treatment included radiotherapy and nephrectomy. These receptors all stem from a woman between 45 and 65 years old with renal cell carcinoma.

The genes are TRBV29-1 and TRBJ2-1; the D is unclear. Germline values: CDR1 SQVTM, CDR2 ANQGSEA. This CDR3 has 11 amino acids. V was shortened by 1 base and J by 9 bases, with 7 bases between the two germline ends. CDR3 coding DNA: TGCAGCGTTGAAGTAGGAAGTGAGCAGTTCTTC. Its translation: CSVEVGSEQFF.

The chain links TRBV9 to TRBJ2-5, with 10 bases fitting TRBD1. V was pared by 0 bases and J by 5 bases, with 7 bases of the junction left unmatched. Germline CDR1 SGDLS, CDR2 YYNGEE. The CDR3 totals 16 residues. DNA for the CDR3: TGTGCCAGCAGCGTAGGACAGGGGGCTGGTTGGGAGACCCAGTACTTC. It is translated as CASSVGQGAGWETQYF.

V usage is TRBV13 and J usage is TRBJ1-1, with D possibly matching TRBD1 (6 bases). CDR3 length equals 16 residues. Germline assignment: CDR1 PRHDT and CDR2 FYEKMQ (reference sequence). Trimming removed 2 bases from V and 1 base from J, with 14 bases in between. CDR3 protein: CASSLLFDRQNTEAFF. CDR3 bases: TGTGCCAGCAGCTTACTATTTGACAGGCAGAACACTGAAGCTTTCTTT. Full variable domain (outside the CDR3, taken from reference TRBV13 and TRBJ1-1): AAGVIQSPRHLIKEKRETATLKCYPIPRHDTVYWYQQGPGQDPQFLISFYEKMQSDKGSIPDRFSAQQFSDYHSELNMSSLELGDSALYFCASSLLFDRQNTEAFFGQGTRLTVV.

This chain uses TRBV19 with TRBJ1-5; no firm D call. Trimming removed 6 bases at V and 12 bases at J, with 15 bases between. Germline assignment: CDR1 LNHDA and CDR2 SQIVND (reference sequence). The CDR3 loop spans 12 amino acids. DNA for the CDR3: TGTGCCAGTAGCCTGGTCGCTGGGCGCCAGCATTTT. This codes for CASSLVAGRQHF.

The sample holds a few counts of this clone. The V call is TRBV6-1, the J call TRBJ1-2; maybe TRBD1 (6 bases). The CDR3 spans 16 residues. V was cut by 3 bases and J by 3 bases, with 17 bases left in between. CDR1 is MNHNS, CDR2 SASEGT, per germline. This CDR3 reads CASSDPQGPTHYGYTF. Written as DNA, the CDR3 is TGTGCCAGCAGTGATCCACAGGGACCTACTCACTATGGCTACACCTTC.

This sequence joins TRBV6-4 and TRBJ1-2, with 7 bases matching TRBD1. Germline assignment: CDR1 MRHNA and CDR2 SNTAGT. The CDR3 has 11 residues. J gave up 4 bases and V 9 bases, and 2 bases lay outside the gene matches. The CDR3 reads CASGDSYGYTF. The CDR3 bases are TGTGCCAGTGGGGACAGCTATGGCTACACCTTC.

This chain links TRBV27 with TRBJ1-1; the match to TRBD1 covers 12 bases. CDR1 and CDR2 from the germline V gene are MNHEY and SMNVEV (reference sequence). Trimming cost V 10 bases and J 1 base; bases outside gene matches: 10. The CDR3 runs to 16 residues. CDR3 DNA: TGTGCCACAAGGGGACAGGGGGCTCGTAGGAACACTGAAGCTTTCTTT. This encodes CATRGQGARRNTEAFF.

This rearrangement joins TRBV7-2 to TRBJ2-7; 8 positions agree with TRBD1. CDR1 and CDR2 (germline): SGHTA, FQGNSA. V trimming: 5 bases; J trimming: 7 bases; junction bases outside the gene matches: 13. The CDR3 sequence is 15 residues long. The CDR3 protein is CASSITGTGLLEQYF. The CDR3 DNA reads TGTGCCAGCAGCATCACCGGGACAGGACTTCTGGAGCAGTACTTC. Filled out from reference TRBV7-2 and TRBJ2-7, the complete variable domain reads GAGVSQSPSNKVTEKGKDVELRCDPISGHTALYWYRQSLGQGLEFLIYFQGNSAPDKSGLPSDRFSAERTGGSVSTLTIQRTQQEDSAVYLCASSITGTGLLEQYFGPGTRLTVT.

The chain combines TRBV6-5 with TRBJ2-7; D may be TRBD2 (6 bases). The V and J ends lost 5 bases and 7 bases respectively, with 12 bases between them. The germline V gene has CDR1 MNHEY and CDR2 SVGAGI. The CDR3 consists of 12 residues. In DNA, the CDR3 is TGTGCCAGCAGTCGTTCGGGGGTTGAGCAGTACTTC. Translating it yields CASSRSGVEQYF.

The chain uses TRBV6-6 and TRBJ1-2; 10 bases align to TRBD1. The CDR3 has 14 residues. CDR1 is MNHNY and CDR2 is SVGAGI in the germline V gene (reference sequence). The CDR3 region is CATRRDRGHYGYTF. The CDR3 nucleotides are TGTGCTACACGGCGGGACAGGGGCCACTATGGCTACACCTTC.